Following are 24 T cell receptor beta chains from one sample sequenced in a study of vaccination and CD4 T cells after COVID-19. No antigens are known for them. Sequenced with the Oncomine TCR Beta short-read assay was DNA taken from cultured CD4+ T cells. TCRdb processed the PCR reads anew with MiXCR; each CDR3 protein has one entry. The profile shows about 19,000 distinct CDR3 sequences, approximately 31% of them singletons. Treatment of the sample: roughly 10-day PBMC culture with coronavirus spike peptide pools or control peptides (ViraFEST assay). Input material: cultured CD4+ T cells from blood. These TCRs come from a human donor with COVID-19.

This clonotype was found a few times. V and J are TRBV6-5 and TRBJ1-2; D call uncertain. The V gene lost 0 bases and the J gene lost 3 bases, with 11 bases spanning the gap. CDR3 length: 15 amino acids. CDR1 and CDR2 from the germline V gene are MNHEY and SVGAGI. CDR3 sequence reads: CASSYSLLGYYGYTF. CDR3 nucleotides: TGTGCCAGCAGTTACTCCTTGTTGGGTTACTATGGCTACACCTTC.

This chain links TRBV4-3 with TRBJ1-2; 7 nucleotides line up with TRBD1. Germline trimming cut 1 base from V and 7 bases from J; bases unmatched to any gene: 9. The length of the CDR3 is 15 residues. Germline CDR1 and CDR2: LGHNA and YSLEER. The CDR3 DNA follows: TGCGCCAGCAGCCAAGTTCAGGGGCAGGGGGGTGGCTACACCTTC. Encoded protein: CASSQVQGQGGGYTF.

This clonotype was seen more than once but under ten times. The V gene is TRBV6-1, the J gene TRBJ2-3, with TRBD2 matching over 9 bases. Germline V gene lookup returns CDR1 MNHNS and CDR2 SASEGT. V shed 7 bases and J 0 bases; nucleotides not matched to a gene: 8. This CDR3 spans 16 amino acids. CDR3 sequence reads: CASKTSGGPSTDTQYF. CDR3 nucleotide sequence: TGTGCCAGCAAGACAAGCGGGGGGCCAAGCACAGATACGCAGTATTTT.

This clonotype was detected a few times. This chain links TRBV10-1 with TRBJ2-3; the D gene is possibly TRBD2 (5 bases). The CDR3 is made up of 15 amino acids. Germline V gives CDR1 WNHNN, CDR2 SYGVQD (reference sequence). V shed 3 bases and J shed 4 bases, with 14 bases lying between them. CDR3 residues: CASSDLAGGPDTQYF. The CDR3 nucleotides are TGCGCCAGCAGTGACCTAGCCGGTGGCCCAGATACGCAGTATTTT.

The V and J genes are TRBV12-3 or TRBV12-4 and TRBJ1-2; 9 bases line up with TRBD1. With V trimmed by 5 bases and J by 4 bases, 8 bases remained unmatched. The CDR3 extends over 15 amino acids. In nucleotides, the CDR3 is TGTGCCAGCAGTCCTCGGACAGGGGTGACCTATGGCTACACCTTC. As protein: CASSPRTGVTYGYTF.

This chain joins TRBV28 and TRBJ1-5; 7 positions agree with TRBD1. The CDR3 has 18 amino acids. Losses at the gene ends were 5 bases for V and 7 bases for J; bases not matched to a gene: 20. Germline CDR1 reads MDHEN; CDR2 reads SYDVKM. DNA for the CDR3: TGTGCCAGCAGTCCAAGATCAGGGTTACAGGGGTTTGGCCAGCCCCAGCATTTT. Amino acid sequence: CASSPRSGLQGFGQPQHF.

The J gene is TRBJ2-3, the V gene TRBV4-3; no clear D gene. The CDR3 is 11 residues long. Between the trimmed V and J ends, which lost 6 bases and 6 bases, there was a span of 7 bases. Germline CDR1 is LGHNA and CDR2 is YSLEER. This CDR3 reads CASSERDTQYF. CDR3 nucleotides: TGCGCCAGCAGTGAACGCGATACGCAGTATTTT.

This clonotype occurred a few times. This sequence joins TRBV11-2 and TRBJ2-7; 9 positions match TRBD1. The CDR3 has 15 amino acids. Germline lookup yields CDR1 SGHAT and CDR2 FQNNGV. Trimming cost V 6 bases and J 5 bases; bases outside gene matches: 11. CDR3 amino acids: CASSPRTGAWDEQYF. The CDR3, as DNA: TGTGCCAGCAGTCCCAGGACAGGGGCCTGGGACGAGCAGTACTTC.

This clonotype came up a few times. The CDR3 nucleotides read TGTGCCAGCAGCTCGGCAGGGGCTATCGAAAAACTGTTTTTT. This encodes CASSSAGAIEKLFF. The chain recombines TRBV11-3 with TRBJ1-4; D perhaps matches TRBD1 (6 bases). CDR3 length: 14 residues. V was clipped by 4 bases and J by 8 bases, with 14 bases between them. Germline CDR1 reads SGHNT; CDR2 reads YENEEA.

The V gene is TRBV19, the J gene TRBJ1-1; D unresolved. V lost 4 bases, J lost 0 bases, and 9 bases lay in between. There are 14 residues in the CDR3. The germline gives CDR1 LNHDA, CDR2 SQIVND (reference sequence). The CDR3 nucleotides read TGTGCCAGTAGTACCCACAGCGTGAACACTGAAGCTTTCTTT. As protein: CASSTHSVNTEAFF. The whole variable domain, remainder taken from reference TRBV19 and TRBJ1-1, is DGGITQSPKYLFRKEGQNVTLSCEQNLNHDAMYWYRQDPGQGLRLIYYSQIVNDFQKGDIAEGYSVSREKKESFPLTVTSAQKNPTAFYLCASSTHSVNTEAFFGQGTRLTVV.

This clonotype was counted a few times. The rearrangement joins TRBV20-1 to TRBJ1-5, with unresolved D. The CDR3 runs 15 residues. V was shortened by 6 bases and J by 6 bases, with 21 bases between the two germline ends. Germline-derived CDR1 and CDR2 are DFQATT and SNEGSKA (reference sequence). DNA for the CDR3: TGCAGTGCCAGCTTGGGAGTACGGGGATCTCAGCCCCAGCATTTT. Translating it yields CSASLGVRGSQPQHF.

This chain connects TRBV12-3 or TRBV12-4 to TRBJ2-5; 8 bases line up with TRBD2. V shed 6 bases and J 7 bases; nucleotides not matched to a gene: 10. This CDR3 comprises 14 residues. The DNA of the CDR3 is TGTGCCAGCAGCTATAGCGGGGAGGGAGGGACCCAGTACTTC. This gives the protein CASSYSGEGGTQYF.

The chain uses TRBV24-1 and TRBJ1-5; 7 bases are shared with TRBD1. Germline lookup yields CDR1 KGHDR and CDR2 SFDVKD. The CDR3 is made up of 14 amino acids. The V and J ends lost 4 bases and 5 bases, in that order; junction bases with no gene match: 4. CDR3 DNA sequence: TGTGCCACCAGTGACCGGGACAGTTATCAGCCCCAGCATTTT. It is translated as CATSDRDSYQPQHF.

The chain joins TRBV2 to TRBJ2-2; 8 bases align to TRBD1. This CDR3 region has 15 residues. Trimming took 6 bases from V and 1 from J; bases not matched to a gene: 4. Looked up from germline, CDR1 is SNHLY and CDR2 is FYNNEI. CDR3 loop: CASRTDRGNTGELFF. The CDR3 DNA reads TGTGCCAGCAGGACTGACAGGGGGAACACCGGGGAGCTGTTTTTT.

The sample holds a few counts of this clonotype. This chain uses TRBV20-1 with TRBJ2-3; D might be TRBD2 (6 bases). V gave up 5 bases and J gave up 3 bases, with 12 bases separating them. The CDR3 totals 13 residues. Germline CDR1 and CDR2: DFQATT and SNEGSKA (reference sequence). This chain's CDR3 is CSALAGQTDTQYF. CDR3 DNA sequence: TGCAGTGCTCTCGCGGGGCAAACAGATACGCAGTATTTT.

The rearrangement joins TRBV5-5 to TRBJ1-2; 9 bases are shared with TRBD1. Germline V lookup: CDR1 SGHKS, CDR2 YYEKEE (reference sequence). This CDR3 has 16 amino acids. The V and J ends lost 6 bases and 2 bases, in that order; junction bases with no gene match: 11. CDR3 coding DNA: TGTGCCAGCAACGCCGGGACAGGGAATGGGAACTATGGCTACACCTTC. It specifies CASNAGTGNGNYGYTF.

The CDR3 here is CATSRDVAGGRGETQYF. The CDR3 DNA reads TGTGCCACCAGCAGAGATGTCGCGGGGGGGAGGGGAGAGACCCAGTACTTC. V and J are TRBV15 and TRBJ2-5; 9 bases are a match to TRBD2. V dropped 0 bases and J dropped 4; count of bases not matched to a gene: 9. This CDR3 is 17 amino acids long. Germline loops: CDR1 LNHNV, CDR2 YYDKDF (reference sequence).

The CDR3 DNA reads as TGTGCCAGCAGCTTCATATCGCGACCCCAAGAGACCCAGTACTTC. Encoded protein: CASSFISRPQETQYF. V gene TRBV5-4 combines with J gene TRBJ2-5; D uncertain. Trimming left V 2 bases short and J 1 base short, with 12 bases between. Looked up from germline, CDR1 is SGHNT and CDR2 is YYREEE (reference sequence). This CDR3 is 15 amino acids long.

The V call is TRBV6-1, the J call TRBJ1-1; tentative D call: TRBD1 (5 bases). There are 12 residues in the CDR3. Looked up from germline, CDR1 is MNHNS and CDR2 is SASEGT. V was pared by 6 bases and J by 7 bases, with 12 bases between. CDR3 region: CASRGGGGEAFF. DNA for the CDR3: TGTGCCAGCAGGGGGGGTGGGGGTGAAGCTTTCTTT.

This clonotype was seen a handful of times. CDR3 nucleotides: TGTGCCAGCAGTCAGGGGGCTGGTAATGAAAAACTGTTTTTT. Translating gives CASSQGAGNEKLFF. The chain employs TRBV6-2 or TRBV6-3 and TRBJ1-4; 8 nucleotides line up with TRBD1. The CDR3 contains 14 residues. In germline, CDR1 is MNHEY, CDR2 SVGEGT. Unmatched junction bases numbered 3, after V lost 5 bases and J lost 4 bases.

This sequence joins TRBV19 and TRBJ1-5; D is ambiguous. The ends were cut back, 3 bases at V and 5 bases at J, with 5 bases in the middle. CDR1 is LNHDA and CDR2 is SQIVND in the germline V gene (reference sequence). The CDR3 runs 12 residues. CDR3 sequence reads: CASSIPYQPQHF. The CDR3 region has the DNA TGTGCCAGTAGTATCCCGTATCAGCCCCAGCATTTT.

The chain links TRBV10-2 to TRBJ2-1, with D unclear. The CDR3 has 12 amino acids. Germline CDR1 reads WSHSY; CDR2 reads SAAADI. V shed 7 bases and J shed 7 bases, with 11 bases lying between them. CDR3 loop: CASTEAANEQFF. Here the CDR3 DNA reads TGCGCCAGCACCGAGGCGGCTAATGAGCAGTTCTTC.

This clonotype occurred a few times. The chain combines TRBV27 with TRBJ1-2; D may be TRBD1 (6 bases). The CDR3 has 16 residues. The V end lost 6 bases, the J end lost 3 bases, and 20 bases lay between the germline ends. Per germline, CDR1 MNHEY and CDR2 SMNVEV (reference sequence). CDR3 in amino acids: CASSPPGRGGYYGYTF. In nucleotides, the CDR3 is TGTGCCAGCAGCCCCCCAGGCAGGGGTGGTTACTATGGCTACACCTTC.

This clonotype appeared once. The chain has TRBV12-3 or TRBV12-4 and TRBJ2-6, with D unclear. The CDR3 contains 15 residues. V dropped 3 bases and J dropped 2 bases, with 8 bases sitting between them. The CDR3 loop reads CASSLRGAGANVLTF. CDR3 DNA sequence: TGTGCCAGCAGTTTGAGAGGAGCTGGGGCCAACGTCCTGACTTTC.